A selection of T cell receptor beta chains follows, all from one sample in a study of cytomegalovirus exposure and HLA in healthy donors. Using immunoSEQ multiplex PCR, the repertoire was profiled, and TCRdb retains in-frame clones only, with some absent. Here the sample spans 150,000 to 200,000 clones, over 70% being singletons. Sequencing was performed on PBMCs. The receptors shown here come from a woman aged 45 to 65 in good health and CMV-seronegative. The CDR3 runs from the conserved cysteine through the conserved F or W. D genes are given only for firm matches. Size values are once, few and many counts, or a class for expanded clones, and some rows have none.

TRBJ1-2 | TRBV19 | NA | NA | 15 | CASSIDSTVGRGYTF | TGTGCCAGTAGTATAGATTCGACAGTGGGCCGCGGCTACACCTTC
TRBJ2-7 | TRBV15 | TRBD2 | NA | 16 | CATSGGLALLSYEQYF | TGTGCCACCAGCGGGGGACTAGCACTCCTCTCCTACGAGCAGTACTTC
TRBJ1-5 | TRBV6-6 | TRBD1 | NA | 14 | CASSDRESNQPQHF | TGTGCCAGCAGCGACAGGGAGAGCAATCAGCCCCAGCATTTT
TRBJ2-7 | TRBV4-1 | NA | NA | 14 | CASSQATESYEQYF | TGCGCCAGCAGCCAAGCGACAGAATCCTACGAGCAGTACTTC
TRBJ2-5 | TRBV6-6 | NA | NA | 13 | CASSYSPGETQYF | TGTGCCAGCAGTTACTCTCCAGGAGAGACCCAGTACTTC
TRBJ1-2 | TRBV28 | TRBD1 | NA | 12 | CASSLKGTGQTF | TGTGCCAGCAGTTTAAAGGGGACAGGACAAACCTTC
TRBJ2-5 | TRBV2 | NA | NA | 13 | CASNRDTQETQYF | TGTGCCAGCAACCGGGACACACAAGAGACCCAGTACTTC
TRBJ1-1 | TRBV6-4 | NA | NA | 13 | CASSRGENTEAFF | TGTGCCAGCAGTAGAGGAGAGAACACTGAAGCTTTCTTT
TRBJ1-5 | TRBV30 | NA | NA | 16 | CAWSQQGSYSNQPQHF | TGTGCCTGGAGTCAACAGGGCTCTTATAGCAATCAGCCCCAGCATTTT
TRBJ2-5 | TRBV7-2 | NA | NA | 15 | CASSLAGTNGETQYF | TGTGCCAGCAGCTTGGCGGGAACCAACGGAGAGACCCAGTACTTC
TRBJ1-4 | TRBV5-4 | NA | NA | 14 | CASSSRVTNEKLFF | TGTGCCAGCAGCTCCAGGGTGACTAATGAAAAACTGTTTTTT
TRBJ2-7 | TRBV10-3 | NA | NA | 13 | CAISESPSYEQYF | TGTGCCATCAGTGAGTCCCCTAGCTACGAGCAGTACTTC
TRBJ2-1 | TRBV29-1 | NA | NA | 14 | CSAAGANSYNEQFF | TGCAGCGCCGCGGGGGCCAACTCCTACAATGAGCAGTTCTTC
TRBJ2-2 | TRBV30 | TRBD1 | few | 14 | CAWNRGRNTGELFF | TGTGCCTGGAACAGGGGGAGGAACACCGGGGAGCTGTTTTTT
TRBJ2-7 | TRBV6-5 | TRBD1 | NA | 14 | CASNDGTDLYEQYF | TGTGCCAGCAACGACGGGACAGACCTCTACGAGCAGTACTTC
TRBJ2-7 | TRBV4-1 | NA | once | 16 | CASRKESGIKGYEQYF | TGCGCCAGCAGAAAAGAGTCAGGGATTAAGGGGTACGAGCAGTACTTC
TRBJ1-5 | TRBV2 | NA | once | 15 | CASNSQGWGNQPQHF | TGTGCCAGCAATTCCCAGGGGTGGGGCAATCAGCCCCAGCATTTT
TRBJ2-1 | TRBV29-1 | NA | once | 17 | CSVEDARGHQTYNEQFF | TGCAGCGTTGAAGACGCCAGGGGCCACCAGACGTACAATGAGCAGTTCTTC
TRBJ2-1 | TRBV11-3 | TRBD1 | NA | 15 | CASSLGDSSYNEQFF | TGTGCCAGCAGCTTAGGGGACAGCTCCTACAATGAGCAGTTCTTC
TRBJ1-5 | TRBV10-3 | NA | NA | 14 | CAISPDTSYQPQHF | TGTGCCATCAGTCCCGACACATCCTATCAGCCCCAGCATTTT
TRBJ2-2 | TRBV5-6 | TRBD2 | NA | 18 | CASSLTVWLAGNTGELFF | TGTGCCAGCAGCTTGACTGTCTGGCTAGCGGGGAACACCGGGGAGCTGTTTTTT
TRBJ1-1 | TRBV11-2 | TRBD1 | NA | 15 | CASSPPTGDNTEAFF | TGTGCCAGCAGCCCGCCGACAGGGGATAACACTGAAGCTTTCTTT
TRBJ2-1 | TRBV5-5 | NA | NA | 14 | CASSLCTRGHEQFF | TGTGCCAGCAGCTTGTGTACGCGGGGGCATGAGCAGTTCTTC
TRBJ1-2 | TRBV28 | TRBD1 | NA | 12 | CASRPGQGGYTF | TGTGCCAGCAGGCCGGGACAGGGCGGCTACACCTTC
TRBJ1-2 | TRBV6-5 | NA | NA | 14 | CASSIRAPNYGYTF | TGTGCCAGCAGTATTCGAGCCCCTAACTATGGCTACACCTTC
TRBJ2-3 | TRBV7-9 | TRBD2 | NA | 14 | CASIEREVMDTQYF | TGTGCCAGCATCGAGCGGGAGGTAATGGATACGCAGTATTTT
TRBJ1-1 | TRBV27 | TRBD1 | NA | 15 | CASSLTSRDSTEAFF | TGTGCCAGCAGCTTAACCTCCCGGGACAGCACTGAAGCTTTCTTT